Following are 18 T cell receptor beta chains from one sample sequenced in a study of T cell repertoires in cytomegalovirus infection. TCRdb recomputed calls from the reads with MiXCR, one row per CDR3 protein. The sample has approximately 910,000 distinct CDR3 sequences, approximately 31% seen once. These receptors' antigens are unknown. The specimen comprised cultured CD8+ T cells from PBMCs, sampled from culture after CMV antigen stimulation. These receptors all come from a human donor in good health (CMV status not recorded). Some clones in this sample may be carry-over from other donors' samples.

As concerns this clonotype: A read error is possible here, since a much larger clone lies one base away. This chain connects TRBV7-9 to TRBJ2-3, with 7 bases lining up with TRBD2. Germline-derived CDR1 and CDR2 are SEHNR and FQNEAQ (reference sequence). The CDR3 has 16 amino acids. V was pared by 1 base and J by 5 bases, with 9 bases of the junction left unmatched. Here the CDR3 DNA reads TGTGCCAGCAGCTTAGTGACTAGCAAAGTCATAGATACGCAGTATTTT. This translates into CASSLVTSKVIDTQYF.

The gene calls are TRBV11-3 and TRBJ2-1; D may be TRBD2 (6 bases). Germline CDR1 SGHNT, CDR2 YENEEA. V was cut by 4 bases and J by 0 bases, with 10 bases left in between. The CDR3 extends over 15 amino acids. This CDR3 is CASSSRLDSYNEQFF. As DNA, the CDR3 is TGTGCCAGCAGCTCACGACTAGACTCCTACAATGAGCAGTTCTTC. The full variable domain, with the rest looked up from reference TRBV11-3 and TRBJ2-1, is EAGVVQSPRYKIIEKKQPVAFWCNPISGHNTLYWYLQNLGQGPELLIRYENEEAVDDSQLPKDRFSAERLKGVDSTLKIQPAELGDSAVYLCASSSRLDSYNEQFFGPGTRLTVL.

This chain connects TRBV27 to TRBJ1-1; 9 bases line up with TRBD1. The trim removed 5 bases at V and 10 bases at J, leaving 5 bases unmatched. From germline, CDR1 is MNHEY and CDR2 SMNVEV (reference sequence). CDR3 length: 12 amino acids. In DNA, the CDR3 is TGTGCCAGCAGTCCAGGGACAGGGATAGCTTTCTTT. This gives the protein CASSPGTGIAFF.

In regard to this clonotype: Here the CDR3 omits its conserved ending phenylalanine or tryptophan, so a read error is the likely source. The CDR3 bases are TGTGCCAGCAGCCAAGGGCCACAGGGGGCAGGTGGCTACACCTAC. It specifies CASSQGPQGAGGYTY. The chain carries TRBV4-2 and TRBJ1-2, with 9 bases aligning to TRBD1. The trim removed 1 base at V and 7 bases at J, leaving 7 bases unmatched. Germline V CDR1 and CDR2: LGHNA, YNFKEQ. This CDR3 comprises 15 residues.

On this clonotype: A much larger clone lies one base from this, so it may be a read error. The rearrangement uses TRBV12-3 or TRBV12-4 and TRBJ1-3; D is unresolved. CDR3 length: 15 amino acids. CDR3 in amino acids: CARSYDLATGNTIYF. The DNA of the CDR3 is TGTGCCCGCAGCTACGACCTGGCAACTGGAAACACCATATATTTT.

This clonotype was found many times. The V gene is TRBV12-3 or TRBV12-4, the J gene TRBJ1-2; D possibly corresponds to TRBD1 (6 bases). The V end was cut by 6 bases, the J end by 4 bases, with 15 bases between. The CDR3 loop spans 14 amino acids. In DNA, the CDR3 is TGTGCCAGCAGCCGGGGACACCCGCTCTATGGCTACACCTTC. It specifies CASSRGHPLYGYTF.

This clonotype was counted ten times or more. The chain carries TRBV7-2 and TRBJ1-5, with D perhaps matching TRBD1 (6 bases). The germline gives CDR1 SGHTA, CDR2 FQGNSA. This CDR3 has 14 residues. The germline V and J ends were trimmed by 6 bases and 6 bases, with 15 bases remaining between them. The CDR3 region is CASSPLGAGQPQHF. CDR3 bases: TGTGCCAGCAGTCCTCTGGGGGCGGGTCAGCCCCAGCATTTT.

The CDR3 here is CASIRTGKSPYEQYV. The CDR3 DNA is TGTGCCAGCATCCGGACAGGGAAGTCGCCCTACGAGCAGTACGTC. The rearrangement links TRBV6-1 to TRBJ2-7, with 8 bases fitting TRBD1. The CDR3 spans 15 residues. J lost 2 bases, V lost 7 bases, and 10 bases had no gene match. Germline V lookup: CDR1 MNHNS, CDR2 SASEGT.

This clonotype appeared once. V gene TRBV11-2 combines with J gene TRBJ1-6; D gene ambiguous. The CDR3 has 18 amino acids. Germline loops: CDR1 SGHAT, CDR2 FQNNGV. V was shortened by 1 base and J by 0 bases, with 13 bases between the two germline ends. The CDR3 DNA is TGTGCCAGCAGCTTAGGGGATAGTGGAAGCTCCTATAATTCACCCCTCCACTTT. Translation gives CASSLGDSGSSYNSPLHF.

The chain joins TRBV7-6 to TRBJ1-4, with D perhaps TRBD1 (5 bases). This CDR3 has 14 amino acids. The ends were cut back, 1 base at V and 7 bases at J, with 10 bases in the middle. Germline assignment: CDR1 SGHVS and CDR2 FNYEAQ. The CDR3 DNA sequence: TGTGCCAGCAGCTTAGGGTCAGGGTTTGAAAAACTGTTTTTT. Encoded protein: CASSLGSGFEKLFF.

This clonotype has only a few counts. The chain employs TRBV2 and TRBJ2-3; 7 bases fit TRBD1. The CDR3 is 12 residues long. Germline lookup yields CDR1 SNHLY and CDR2 FYNNEI. Trimming took 11 bases from V and 2 from J; bases not matched to a gene: 4. The CDR3 spells CAGDRHTDTQYF. CDR3 DNA: TGTGCCGGGGACAGACACACAGATACGCAGTATTTT.

This clonotype was counted a few times. The J gene is TRBJ2-5, the V gene TRBV12-3 or TRBV12-4, with D tentatively TRBD1 (5 bases). V was cut by 3 bases and J by 4 bases, with 21 bases left in between. CDR3 size: 17 residues. In DNA, the CDR3 is TGTGCCAGCAGTTTTGAAAAGGGGTTCGGCCAAAGAGAGACCCAGTACTTC. Translating gives CASSFEKGFGQRETQYF.

This clonotype was counted once. V and J are TRBV15 and TRBJ1-1; 9 bases match TRBD1. Germline CDR1 and CDR2: LNHNV and YYDKDF (reference sequence). This CDR3 region has 14 residues. V was clipped by 3 bases and J by 3 bases; unmatched bases: 2. The CDR3 DNA reads as TGTGCCACCAGCAGCGACAGGGGGTACACTGAAGCTTTCTTT. Translated, it gives CATSSDRGYTEAFF.

This clonotype was observed a few times. The rearrangement uses TRBV4-1 and TRBJ2-7; possibly TRBD1 or TRBD2 for D (5 bases each). The CDR3 totals 14 residues. In germline, CDR1 is MGHRA, CDR2 YSYEKL. Deletions cut 1 base from V and 0 bases from J, with 7 bases between. The CDR3 here is CASSQVRGSYEQYF. The CDR3 DNA follows: TGCGCCAGCAGCCAAGTGAGGGGCTCCTACGAGCAGTACTTC.

This clonotype showed up just a few times. CDR3: CASSPGLGREGYTF. The CDR3 DNA is TGTGCCAGCAGCCCCGGTCTGGGCAGGGAAGGCTACACCTTC. The V call is TRBV7-2, the J call TRBJ1-2, with D tentatively TRBD1 (5 bases). V was shortened by 5 bases and J by 8 bases, with 18 bases between the two germline ends. This CDR3 is built from 14 residues. Germline V gene sequence: CDR1 SGHTA, CDR2 FQGNSA.

The rearrangement links TRBV12-5 to TRBJ1-5; D unresolved. This CDR3 region has 12 residues. In germline, CDR1 is LGHNT, CDR2 FRNRAP. With 6 bases removed from V and 7 bases from J, the gap between germline ends came to 10 bases. This CDR3 is CASGGMGQPQHF. Written as DNA, the CDR3 is TGTGCTAGTGGAGGGATGGGGCAGCCCCAGCATTTT.

The chain links TRBV3-1 to TRBJ2-1; D might be TRBD1 (6 bases). V lost 4 bases and J 2 bases, leaving 18 bases between the germline ends. Germline CDR1 and CDR2: LGHDT and YNNKEL (reference sequence). The CDR3 contains 17 residues. CDR3 sequence reads: CASSPRPGVGAYNEQFF. The DNA of the CDR3 is TGTGCCAGCAGCCCACGCCCAGGGGTTGGGGCCTACAATGAGCAGTTCTTC.

There are many counts of this clonotype. The chain has TRBV20-1 and TRBJ2-1, with D maybe TRBD1 (6 bases). The germline gives CDR1 DFQATT, CDR2 SNEGSKA (reference sequence). Trimming took off 5 bases at V and 0 bases at J, with 14 bases between the two ends. The CDR3 covers 15 residues. The CDR3 sequence: CSAHLGQSSYNEQFF. DNA for the CDR3: TGCAGTGCTCACCTCGGACAGAGCTCCTACAATGAGCAGTTCTTC.